This T cell receptor beta chain was retrieved from a study of CD8 T cells in ankylosing spondylitis. Study-wide findings and caveats: Among TCR beta sequences, a motif of fewer than 10 highly homologous variants appeared characteristic of ankylosing spondylitis blood.

Each TCR beta library was made by quantitative 5'-RACE that incorporated molecular barcodes. TCRdb ran MiXCR on the 5' RACE reads and lists one entry per CDR3 protein. Of around 430,000 distinct CDR3 sequences in the sample, 15% to 20% are singletons; the top ten hold just over 1%. Remarks on this clonotype: The antigen remains unidentified.

This clonotype originated in a male donor with ankylosing spondylitis. The specimen sequenced was blood, either unsorted or a sorted T cell fraction (not recorded which).

Here the CDR3 reads CASSFGLAGYAGELFF. CDR3 coding DNA: TGTGCCAGCAGTTTCGGACTAGCGGGATATGCCGGGGAGCTGTTTTTT. The chain uses TRBV12-3 or TRBV12-4 and TRBJ2-2, with 12 positions matching TRBD2. This CDR3 has 16 amino acids. With 3 bases clipped from V and 6 bases from J, the junction kept 5 bases outside the gene matches.